The next 6 T cell receptor beta chains were all read from a single sample in a study of T-cell reconstitution after alpha-beta-depleted transplantation in children. Researchers prepared the TCRbeta library using unique molecular identifiers, the study reports. TCRdb re-called the PCR reads through MiXCR, storing one row per CDR3 protein. The sample contains about 610,000 distinct CDR3 sequences, roughly a tenth of which appear only once. Specimen: PBMCs from the stem cell graft donor, collected from the stem cell graft. All receptors derive from a human donor who donated a stem cell graft to a child with acute myeloid leukemia.

To note about this clonotype: Relative to the germline gene, one junction end is altered; a read error may explain this. The chain is built from TRBV2 and TRBJ2-5; 8 nucleotides match TRBD2. The CDR3 contains 17 residues. Germline-derived CDR1 and CDR2 are SNHLY and FYNNEI. The CDR3 reads CSSSESGRTTQQETQYF. The CDR3 coding sequence is TGTTCCAGCAGTGAAAGCGGGAGAACAACACAACAAGAGACCCAGTACTTC. Combining the CDR3 with reference TRBV2 and TRBJ2-5 gives the whole variable domain EPEVTQTPSHQVTQMGQEVILRCVPISNHLYFYWYRQILGQKVEFLVSFYNNEISEKSEIFDDQFSVERPDGSNFTLKIRSTKLEDSAMYFCSSSESGRTTQQETQYFGPGTRLLVL.

This clonotype has at least ten counts. The chain links TRBV7-2 to TRBJ2-5, with D perhaps matching TRBD2 (7 bases). Germline V gene lookup returns CDR1 SGHTA and CDR2 FQGNSA. The CDR3 contains 16 residues. Trimming left V 5 bases short and J 1 base short, with 17 bases between. DNA for the CDR3: TGTGCCAGCAGCGCGGGGGCGGGATATGGCCAAGAGACCCAGTACTTC. Translating it yields CASSAGAGYGQETQYF.

In its sample, this clonotype was seen a few times. The J gene is TRBJ1-2, the V gene TRBV5-1; maybe TRBD1 (5 bases). Looked up from germline, CDR1 is SGHRS and CDR2 is YFSETQ. Trimming stripped 0 bases from V and 0 bases from J, with 9 bases between. The CDR3 consists of 15 residues. In nucleotides, the CDR3 is TGCGCCAGCAGCTTGGAGGGGAAGACTAACTATGGCTACACCTTC. Its protein product is CASSLEGKTNYGYTF. Full variable domain (rest looked up from reference TRBV5-1 and TRBJ1-2): KAGVTQTPRYLIKTRGQQVTLSCSPISGHRSVSWYQQTPGQGLQFLFEYFSETQRNKGNFPGRFSGRQFSNSRSEMNVSTLELGDSALYLCASSLEGKTNYGYTFGSGTRLTVV.

V usage is TRBV4-3 and J usage is TRBJ2-4, with D tentatively TRBD1 (5 bases). The germline V gene encodes CDR1 LGHNA and CDR2 YSLEER. Trimming left V 4 bases short and J 2 bases short, with 18 bases between. The CDR3 covers 17 residues. CDR3 loop: CASSPHRQGLPKNIQYF. The DNA for the CDR3 is TGCGCCAGCAGCCCTCATCGTCAGGGTCTGCCCAAAAACATTCAGTACTTC.

The chain uses TRBV6-6 and TRBJ1-4, with D uncertain. Germline V gives CDR1 MNHNY, CDR2 SVGAGI (reference sequence). This CDR3 comprises 12 residues. V dropped 6 bases and J dropped 3 bases, with 5 bases sitting between them. The CDR3 coding sequence is TGTGCCAGCAGAGGGTCTAATGAAAAACTGTTTTTT. Protein product: CASRGSNEKLFF.

There are many counts of this clonotype. The V call is TRBV7-2, the J call TRBJ2-5; D remains ambiguous. The CDR3 loop spans 12 amino acids. Deletions cut 3 bases from V and 4 bases from J, with 6 bases between. Germline V gene lookup returns CDR1 SGHTA and CDR2 FQGNSA. The CDR3 DNA reads TGTGCCAGCAGCTTCCTAGGAGAGACCCAGTACTTC. Translated, it gives CASSFLGETQYF.